The entry below describes one T cell receptor (beta chain). Its antigen is undetermined. cDNA libraries for TRB were generated by 5' RACE incorporating UMI labels. TCRdb reworked the 5' RACE reads into one entry per CDR3 protein, no DNA. The sample has approximately 98,000 distinct CDR3 sequences, and its top ten clones hold roughly 0.99%. This sample stems from a study of CXCR3-negative and CXCR3-positive naive CD8 T cells. Study results and limitations: TRB CDR3s were more hydrophobic in CXCR3-positive than in CXCR3-negative naive cells.

The CDR3 is 15 amino acids. In germline, CDR1 is SGDLS, CDR2 YYNGEE. Sequencing was carried out using naive CXCR3+ CD8+ T cells from blood. Noted subset: CD45RO-CCR7+CD27+CD95- naive CD8+ T cells expressing CXCR3 (TNR3+). This receptor was obtained from a human donor in good health. Some clones in this sample may be carry-over from other donors' samples. The chain carries TRBV9 and TRBJ2-2; the TRBD2 assignment by TCRdb is unverifiable without DNA. CDR3 loop: CASSVGTMDTGELFF.